The source of this T cell receptor (beta chain) is a study of T cell clones after liver transplantation. Study-wide context: Immunosuppression withdrawal was tried within 2 years after liver transplantation in this trial.

In germline, CDR1 is SGHTA, CDR2 FQGNSA. The trim removed 1 base at V and 3 bases at J, leaving 9 bases unmatched. CDR3 length: 16 amino acids. Repertoires were generated with immunoSEQ multiplex PCR, while TCRdb's copy carries only in-frame clones and drops some. The sample contains about 58,000 clones, less than 85% of which appear only once. The sequence came from a human patient who received a liver transplant. The T cells may partly be graft donor cells. Source: CD4+ T cells from blood, taken at the roughly 15-month timepoint. The chain is built from TRBV7-2 and TRBJ2-7, with 7 positions matching TRBD2. The CDR3 protein is CASSLGALAERYEQYV. The CDR3, as DNA: TGTGCCAGCAGCTTAGGCGCCCTAGCGGAGCGCTACGAGCAGTACGTC.